The 21 T cell receptor beta chains reported below all come from one sample, sequenced in a study of T cell repertoires in cytomegalovirus infection. Their antigen targets remain unknown. TCRdb independently ran MiXCR on the reads; one entry per CDR3 protein. The sample has approximately 340,000 distinct CDR3 sequences, about 29% seen once; the top ten hold roughly 20%. Sequencing was performed on cultured PBMCs, taken from culture after CMV antigen stimulation. These receptors were taken from a human donor in good health (CMV status not recorded). Some clones in this sample may be carry-over from other donors' samples.

This clonotype was observed many times. The CDR3 nucleotides read TGCGCCAGCAGCCCCTCGGGTTCAGTCACTGAAGCTTTCTTT. It yields the protein CASSPSGSVTEAFF. This rearrangement joins TRBV5-1 to TRBJ1-1; D is unresolved. The CDR3 has 14 amino acids. V gave up 4 bases and J gave up 4 bases, with 14 bases separating them. The germline gives CDR1 SGHRS, CDR2 YFSETQ.

This clonotype was recorded a few times. The chain employs TRBV20-1 and TRBJ1-5; D is possibly TRBD1 (6 bases). Germline V gene lookup returns CDR1 DFQATT and CDR2 SNEGSKA (reference sequence). Trimming stripped 6 bases from V and 7 bases from J, with 22 bases between. The CDR3 has 15 amino acids. For the CDR3, the DNA is TGCAGTGCGCTGGGGGCCGATATCAAGGGCCAGCCCCAGCATTTT. It encodes CSALGADIKGQPQHF.

This clonotype has a count of ten or more. V usage is TRBV7-8 and J usage is TRBJ1-5; possibly TRBD1 for D (5 bases). The CDR3 sequence is 19 residues long. V was clipped by 1 base and J by 0 bases, with 19 bases between them. CDR1 is SGHVS and CDR2 is FQNEAQ in the germline V gene. CDR3 sequence (DNA): TGTGCCAGCAGCTTAGGTCCTCAGGGATGGCAATATAGCAATCAGCCCCAGCATTTT. Residues: CASSLGPQGWQYSNQPQHF.

This clonotype was seen only a few times. The rearrangement uses TRBV6-5 and TRBJ1-5, with TRBD1 matching 9 bases. With 0 bases clipped from V and 5 bases from J, the junction kept 11 bases outside the gene matches. This CDR3 is 18 amino acids long. Per the germline V gene, CDR1 is MNHEY and CDR2 is SVGAGI. Here the CDR3 DNA reads TGTGCCAGCAGTTACTCCGGCTCTAAGAACAGGGGGCATCAGCCCCAGCATTTT. It specifies CASSYSGSKNRGHQPQHF.

The chain is built from TRBV27 and TRBJ2-7; maybe TRBD1 (5 bases). Germline-derived CDR1 and CDR2 are MNHEY and SMNVEV (reference sequence). The ends were cut back, 8 bases at V and 2 bases at J, with 13 bases in the middle. The CDR3 contains 13 residues. The CDR3 sequence is CASALREPYEQYF. The CDR3 DNA is TGTGCCAGCGCACTCAGGGAACCCTACGAGCAGTACTTC.

The chain is built from TRBV2 and TRBJ1-1; D perhaps matches TRBD1 (6 bases). This CDR3 has 14 amino acids. V lost 5 bases, J lost 2 bases, and 12 bases lay in between. Germline CDR1 reads SNHLY; CDR2 reads FYNNEI. The CDR3 DNA sequence: TGTGCCAGCAGTCATCAGACAGGCAACACTGAAGCTTTCTTT. This encodes CASSHQTGNTEAFF.

The table lists this clonotype with many counts. J is TRBJ1-5 and V is TRBV7-9; a weak D match, TRBD1 (5 bases). Germline loops: CDR1 SEHNR, CDR2 FQNEAQ (reference sequence). Trimming removed 4 bases from V and 3 bases from J, with 13 bases in between. The CDR3 has 15 amino acids. CDR3 sequence: CASSYGRGDNQPQHF. The CDR3 DNA reads as TGTGCCAGCAGCTACGGTCGGGGGGACAATCAGCCCCAGCATTTT. Full variable domain (rest looked up from reference TRBV7-9 and TRBJ1-5): DTGVSQNPRHKITKRGQNVTFRCDPISEHNRLYWYRQTLGQGPEFLTYFQNEAQLEKSRLLSDRFSAERPKGSFSTLEIQRTEQGDSAMYLCASSYGRGDNQPQHFGDGTRLSIL.

The rearrangement links TRBV15 to TRBJ2-2, with D uncertain. This CDR3 is built from 15 residues. Trimming removed 6 bases from V and 0 bases from J, with 11 bases in between. Germline assignment: CDR1 LNHNV and CDR2 YYDKDF (reference sequence). CDR3 residues: CATSKRTSNTGELFF. CDR3 nucleotides: TGTGCCACCAGTAAAAGGACCTCGAACACCGGGGAGCTGTTTTTT.

The chain combines TRBV11-2 with TRBJ2-4; D is undetermined. Germline assignment: CDR1 SGHAT and CDR2 FQNNGV. V dropped 2 bases and J dropped 4 bases, with 15 bases sitting between them. The CDR3 length is 16 residues. CDR3: CASSLFGPATKNIQYF. The CDR3 bases are TGTGCCAGCAGCTTATTTGGCCCGGCCACAAAAAACATTCAGTACTTC.

This chain uses TRBV12-3 or TRBV12-4 with TRBJ2-7, with D maybe TRBD2 (5 bases). V lost 6 bases, J lost 6 bases, and 12 bases lay in between. The CDR3 sequence is 12 residues long. CDR3 loop: CASRTHRGEQYF. DNA for the CDR3: TGTGCCAGCAGGACACACCGGGGCGAGCAGTACTTC.

This chain uses TRBV7-3 with TRBJ2-1; D is possibly TRBD2 (6 bases). V dropped 5 bases and J dropped 0 bases, with 11 bases sitting between them. The CDR3 runs to 15 residues. CDR1 SGHTA and CDR2 FQGTGA come from the germline V gene. The DNA of the CDR3 is TGTGCCAGCAGCGCCCGGGAGACCTCCTACAATGAGCAGTTCTTC. Translating it yields CASSARETSYNEQFF.

This clonotype appeared a few times. The chain joins TRBV2 to TRBJ1-1; 7 positions agree with TRBD1. The CDR3 has 13 residues. V shed 10 bases, J shed 4 bases, and the junction held 9 bases outside the gene matches. CDR1 is SNHLY and CDR2 is FYNNEI in the germline V gene. The CDR3 nucleotides are TGTGCCACCAGACAGGGTGACGGCACTGAAGCTTTCTTT. This sequence encodes CATRQGDGTEAFF.

This clonotype was found many times. The chain links TRBV12-3 or TRBV12-4 to TRBJ1-3; D uncertain. With 8 bases removed from V and 0 bases from J, the gap between germline ends came to 8 bases. The CDR3 contains 13 residues. CDR3 loop: CASSLTSGNTIYF. Written as DNA, the CDR3 is TGTGCCAGCTCACTAACCTCTGGAAACACCATATATTTT.

The V gene is TRBV5-1, the J gene TRBJ2-1; no clear D gene. Trimming left V 0 bases short and J 6 bases short, with 7 bases between. CDR3 length equals 13 residues. The germline V gene has CDR1 SGHRS and CDR2 YFSETQ. The CDR3 region has the DNA TGCGCCAGCAGCTTGGCGGGCCCCAATGAGCAGTTCTTC. Translating gives CASSLAGPNEQFF.

In this sample, this clonotype turned up a few times. The rearrangement joins TRBV19 to TRBJ1-2, with a possible D match to TRBD1 (6 bases). Germline CDR1 LNHDA, CDR2 SQIVND (reference sequence). The CDR3 loop spans 15 amino acids. The germline V and J ends were trimmed by 5 bases and 1 base, with 14 bases remaining between them. CDR3 bases: TGTGCCAGTAGTTCCCTTGGGGGCGTTAACTATGGCTACACCTTC. This gives the protein CASSSLGGVNYGYTF.

The chain is built from TRBV9 and TRBJ1-5; D remains unclear. The germline V and J ends were trimmed by 0 bases and 3 bases, with 10 bases remaining between them. Germline loops: CDR1 SGDLS, CDR2 YYNGEE. The CDR3 runs to 15 residues. The CDR3 DNA follows: TGTGCCAGCAGCGTAGCTGGGGATTTCAATCAGCCCCAGCATTTT. Its translation is CASSVAGDFNQPQHF.

This clonotype was found a few times. V and J are TRBV6-1 and TRBJ2-3; D is unclear. V gave up 6 bases and J gave up 5 bases, with 12 bases separating them. The CDR3 loop spans 13 amino acids. CDR1 is MNHNS and CDR2 is SASEGT in the germline V gene. The CDR3 loop is CASRFTTGDTQYF. For the CDR3, the DNA is TGTGCCAGCAGGTTCACGACGGGAGATACGCAGTATTTT.

The chain uses TRBV29-1 and TRBJ2-5; D gene ambiguous. The germline gives CDR1 SQVTM, CDR2 ANQGSEA. Trimming shortened V by 5 bases and J by 2 bases, and 12 bases separated the two germline ends. This CDR3 has 13 amino acids. DNA for the CDR3: TGCAGCGTTAAAGGGCGTCTTCAAGAGACCCAGTACTTC. It codes for CSVKGRLQETQYF.

This chain uses TRBV20-1 with TRBJ2-7; D is perhaps TRBD2 (5 bases). The V and J ends lost 7 bases and 0 bases respectively, with 10 bases between them. Germline V gene lookup returns CDR1 DFQATT and CDR2 SNEGSKA (reference sequence). The CDR3 sequence is 12 residues long. The CDR3 coding sequence is TGCAGTGGGAGGCCGTTCTCCTACGAGCAGTACTTC. Residues: CSGRPFSYEQYF.

The table lists this clonotype with a few counts. The V call is TRBV7-8, the J call TRBJ2-1; 9 bases fit TRBD2. Unmatched junction bases numbered 5, after V lost 1 base and J lost 7 bases. This CDR3 has 15 amino acids. Germline V gives CDR1 SGHVS, CDR2 FQNEAQ. Here the CDR3 reads CASSLEAGGLNEQFF. The CDR3 DNA is TGTGCCAGCAGCTTAGAAGCGGGGGGTTTGAATGAGCAGTTCTTC.

This clonotype came up many times. The chain joins TRBV7-6 to TRBJ2-6, with D possibly matching TRBD1 (5 bases). The CDR3 is 14 residues long. Germline V lookup: CDR1 SGHVS, CDR2 FNYEAQ. Trimming pared 3 bases from V and 2 bases from J, leaving 5 bases between. In nucleotides, the CDR3 is TGTGCCAGCAGCTTGACAGCTGGGGCCAACGTCCTGACTTTC. Its protein product is CASSLTAGANVLTF.